The next 13 T cell receptor beta chains were all read from a single sample in a study of shared clonotypes between healthy human individuals. Some clones are missing from TCRdb's copy, which holds only in-frame ones; the method was immunoSEQ multiplex PCR. The profile shows fewer than 3 million clones, less than 95% of them singletons. Sample: naive CD4+ T cells from PBMCs. Described subset: CD45RA+ positively selected. Receptor source: a man in his late teens or twenties in good health. Some clones in this sample may be carry-over from other donors' samples.

The rearrangement uses TRBV19 and TRBJ2-2, with D unclear. Germline CDR1 reads LNHDA; CDR2 reads SQIVND (reference sequence). Trimming took 7 bases from V and 6 from J, leaving 9 bases between them. The CDR3 is 12 residues long. The chain's CDR3 is CASIPPPGELFF. CDR3 sequence (DNA): TGTGCCAGTATACCCCCCCCCGGGGAGCTGTTTTTT.

As regards this clone: The sample contains more than one DNA sequence encoding this CDR3. The V gene is TRBV2, the J gene TRBJ2-5; no clear D. CDR1 is SNHLY and CDR2 is FYNNEI in the germline V gene. The CDR3 consists of 11 residues. V was cut by 11 bases and J by 2 bases, with 9 bases left in between. The CDR3 DNA sequence: TGTGCCTCCGAATATCAAGAGACCCAGTACTTC. It codes for CASEYQETQYF.

The CDR3 DNA reads TGCGCCAGCAGCGTTTATAGGGGGTTGGGGGAGACCCAGTACTTC. Its protein is CASSVYRGLGETQYF. The J gene is TRBJ2-5, the V gene TRBV4-1, with D maybe TRBD1 (6 bases). Germline V lookup: CDR1 MGHRA, CDR2 YSYEKL. This CDR3 comprises 15 residues. Trimming shortened V by 5 bases and J by 5 bases, and 18 bases separated the two germline ends.

The chain couples TRBV6-5 to TRBJ2-5; D not certain. The J call could be wrong; TRBJ2-7 is a better fit for the DNA end. The CDR3 extends over 15 amino acids. Germline V gene data show CDR1 as MNHEY and CDR2 as SVGAGI. In DNA form, the CDR3 reads TGTGCCAGCAGCTCCCCGGGTATCTCATCCTACGAGCAGTACTTC. Encoded protein: CASSSPGISSYEQYF.

The CDR3 reads CASSGRDRGLIGARETQYF. As DNA, the CDR3 is TGTGCCAGCAGCGGCCGGGACAGGGGCCTTATTGGGGCGCGAGAGACCCAGTACTTC. The chain joins TRBV9 to TRBJ2-5, with 10 nucleotides matching TRBD1. The CDR3 runs to 19 residues. The V gene end was trimmed by 3 bases and the J gene end by 4 bases; junction bases not matched to a gene: 18. CDR1 SGDLS and CDR2 YYNGEE come from the germline V gene.

Comments on this clone: This CDR3 is also generated by other DNA sequences in the sample. The chain carries TRBV5-1 and TRBJ1-3, with a tentative D call TRBD1 (6 bases). Looked up from germline, CDR1 is SGHRS and CDR2 is YFSETQ. This CDR3 comprises 14 residues. V lost 4 bases to trimming and J lost 3 bases, with 11 bases between them. CDR3 in amino acids: CASSQQGIGNTIYF. Here the CDR3 DNA reads TGCGCCAGCAGCCAACAGGGAATTGGAAACACCATATATTTT.

CDR3 nucleotides: TGTGCCAGCAGCATGACCTACGAGCAGTACTTC. It encodes CASSMTYEQYF. The J gene is TRBJ2-7, the V gene TRBV7-9; D is uncertain. The length of the CDR3 is 11 residues. Germline V CDR1 and CDR2: SEHNR, FQNEAQ (reference sequence). With 5 bases removed from V and 2 bases from J, the gap between germline ends came to 4 bases.

The V and J genes are TRBV28 and TRBJ2-1; 7 bases agree with TRBD2. The CDR3 extends over 16 amino acids. Germline lookup yields CDR1 MDHEN and CDR2 SYDVKM. Trimming took 5 bases from V and 9 from J; bases not matched to a gene: 16. The CDR3 DNA reads as TGTGCCAGCAGTACCCCAGCGGGATCGGGTGCGGCTGAGCAGTTCTTC. Its translation: CASSTPAGSGAAEQFF.

The chain couples TRBV28 to TRBJ2-7, with TRBD1 as a possible D gene (5 bases). In germline, CDR1 is MDHEN, CDR2 SYDVKM. Trimming stripped 5 bases from V and 6 bases from J, with 17 bases between. The CDR3 sequence is 14 residues long. The CDR3 spells CASSLTGRVGEQYF. The CDR3 coding sequence is TGTGCCAGCAGTCTAACAGGTCGGGTAGGCGAGCAGTACTTC.

The V call is TRBV7-3, the J call TRBJ2-3; D is possibly TRBD2 (6 bases). The germline CDR1 and CDR2 sequences are SGHTA and FQGTGA. The germline V and J ends were trimmed by 4 bases and 9 bases, with 14 bases remaining between them. The CDR3 totals 13 residues. CDR3 protein: CASSSTSEGTQYF. In DNA form, the CDR3 reads TGTGCCAGCAGCTCAACCTCGGAGGGGACGCAGTATTTT.

As regards this clone: Other nucleotide sequences in the sample specify the same CDR3. DNA of the CDR3: TGCGCCAGCAGCCAGCTAGCGGGAGGGCCCTACAATGAGCAGTTCTTC. Protein sequence: CASSQLAGGPYNEQFF. The V and J genes are TRBV4-3 and TRBJ2-1; TRBD2 aligns across 12 bases. This CDR3 has 16 residues. The junction had 2 bases not matched to a gene; V was cut back by 3 bases and J by 2 bases. Germline V CDR1 and CDR2: LGHNA, YSLEER.

V gene TRBV6-4 combines with J gene TRBJ2-6; no clear D gene. The CDR3 is 15 residues long. The germline V and J ends were trimmed by 1 base and 0 bases, with 4 bases remaining between them. The germline CDR1 and CDR2 sequences are MRHNA and SNTAGT. In DNA, the CDR3 is TGTGCCAGCAGTGACTGGTACTCTGGGGCCAACGTCCTGACTTTC. Translation gives CASSDWYSGANVLTF.

This chain uses TRBV5-1 with TRBJ1-5, with TRBD1 identical over 9 bases. Trimming took 5 bases from V and 0 from J; bases not matched to a gene: 12. This CDR3 comprises 18 residues. Germline V gives CDR1 SGHRS, CDR2 YFSETQ. For the CDR3, the DNA is TGCGCCAGCAGATCCCGGGGACAGGGATCCTATAGCAATCAGCCCCAGCATTTT. Translated: CASRSRGQGSYSNQPQHF.